The next 4 T cell receptor beta chains were all read from a single sample in a study of blood T cell repertoires in COVID-19. The repertoire was sequenced with immunoSEQ multiplex PCR; TCRdb's copy has only in-frame clones and lacks some. The sample consists of about 250,000 clones, over 80% of them appearing once. Source material: peripheral blood. The receptors stem from a man in his forties or fifties with acute or convalescent COVID-19.

The chain has TRBV4-2 and TRBJ2-2; 11 positions agree with TRBD2. The V gene's germline CDR1 is LGHNA and CDR2 YNFKEQ. Losses at the gene ends were 0 bases for V and 6 bases for J; bases not matched to a gene: 9. CDR3 length: 18 residues. CDR3 region: CASSQDSSLAGVPGELFF. In DNA, the CDR3 is TGTGCCAGCAGCCAAGACTCATCACTAGCGGGAGTCCCCGGGGAGCTGTTTTTT.

A single count supports this clone. V usage is TRBV3-1 (or the pseudogene TRBV3-2) and J usage is TRBJ1-1; 9 positions agree with TRBD1. Trimming cost V 4 bases and J 6 bases; bases outside gene matches: 3. This CDR3 has 13 amino acids. Per the germline V gene, CDR1 is LGHDT and CDR2 is YNNKEL (reference sequence). CDR3 coding DNA: TGTGCCAGCAGCCGACAGGGGGGTTCTGAAGCTTTCTTT. Protein product: CASSRQGGSEAFF.

The gene calls are TRBV10-3 and TRBJ2-3; TRBD2 agrees at 8 bases. Germline assignment: CDR1 ENHRY and CDR2 SYGVKD. With V trimmed by 7 bases and J by 0 bases, 9 bases remained unmatched. The CDR3 covers 16 residues. The CDR3 nucleotides are TGTGCCATCACCCAATCTCTAGCGGGTAGCACAGATACGCAGTATTTT. Translated, it gives CAITQSLAGSTDTQYF.

The chain employs TRBV5-1 and TRBJ2-7, with TRBD1 identical over 7 bases. The CDR3 has 15 amino acids. J was trimmed by 4 bases and V by 2 bases; bases with no gene match: 9. Per the germline V gene, CDR1 is SGHRS and CDR2 is YFSETQ. CDR3 DNA sequence: TGCGCCAGCAGCTTAAGACAGGGCCGCCCTTACGAGCAGTACTTC. Protein sequence: CASSLRQGRPYEQYF.